The text below deals with one T cell receptor (beta chain). The data originate from a study of Ad26.COV2.S vaccination and SARS-CoV-2 variants. Germline loops: CDR1 MNHEY, CDR2 SVGAGI. V gave up 0 bases and J gave up 2 bases, with 14 bases separating them. CDR3 length: 16 amino acids. Indicated treatment: roughly 20 received Ad26.COV2.S at low or high dose, single or two shots; a few received placebo; per-sample allocation not given. Sampling happened 63 days after the first vaccine or placebo injection. Donation was by an adult aged 18-55 years who was in Boston. The protocol was immunoSEQ multiplex PCR, while the TCRdb copy is restricted to in-frame clones and leaves out a portion. The sample comprises 430,000 or so clones, about 93% of which are singletons, and 9% to 15% rests with the top ten.

Specimen: peripheral blood, collected in a trial of Ad26.COV2.S vaccine versus placebo. The source is a person between 18 and 59 years old who received the Ad26.COV2.S COVID-19 vaccine or a placebo. The gene calls are TRBV6-5 and TRBJ2-7, with a possible D match to TRBD2 (6 bases). This chain's CDR3 is CASSYSTSGPAYEQYF. The CDR3 DNA follows: TGTGCCAGCAGTTACTCGACGAGCGGGCCAGCCTACGAGCAGTACTTC.